This T cell receptor (beta chain) was recorded in a study of T cells in Graves' hyperthyroidism and ophthalmopathy. General observations from the study: Most thyroid clonotypes expanded above 0.001 were also detected in blood. Stable hyperthyroidism was told apart from ophthalmopathy by a model built on 13 V-J features.

The study excluded patients with uncontrolled infection, other autoimmune disease, pregnancy or lactation. The CDR3 contains 15 residues. Germline V gives CDR1 MDHEN, CDR2 SYDVKM. V lost 3 bases to trimming and J lost 1 base, with 13 bases between them. Template material for amplifying TCR beta CDR3 regions consisted of RNA transcripts. The study used the HTBI primer set for a first-round RT-PCR of the TCR CDR3. TCRdb analysed the multiplex PCR reads with MiXCR anew, one entry per CDR3 protein. Of around 250,000 distinct CDR3 sequences listed, less than 15% are singletons. This clonotype came up many times. Its antigen is unidentified.

This sequence originates from a woman in her forties with Graves' hyperthyroidism that later progressed to Graves' ophthalmopathy. The sample consisted of blood. This chain connects TRBV28 to TRBJ2-7, with a tentative D call TRBD1 (5 bases). CDR3 amino acids: CASSFSRVGSYEQYF. CDR3 sequence (DNA): TGTGCCAGCAGTTTCAGCAGGGTGGGTTCCTACGAGCAGTACTTC.